This T cell receptor beta chain came from a study of T cell responses to AZD1222 COVID-19 vaccine. Study observations and caveats: Unmutated variant regions are reportedly targeted by nearly half of spike-specific TCRs. Dominant CD4 TCR responses targeted spike regions 160-218 and 743-854. Vaccination with two AZD1222 doses was followed by a rise in Spike-specific TCR breadth and depth.

TCRdb's copy holds only in-frame clones and misses some; the assay was immunoSEQ multiplex PCR. This sample carries 95,000 to 150,000 clones, roughly 87% of them seen once, and the ten largest clones take approximately 9.2%. Germline loops: CDR1 SQVTM, CDR2 ANQGSEA. This CDR3 region has 16 residues. V was cut by 3 bases and J by 0 bases, with 15 bases left in between. As to this clone: What it recognizes is unknown.

The rearrangement links TRBV29-1 to TRBJ2-1; unclear D gene. Sequences were derived from peripheral blood, sampled on day 0 of AZD1222 vaccination. This TCR derives from an adult in good health. In nucleotides, the CDR3 is TGCAGCGTTGATGGCCCACCGAGAGTCTCCTACAATGAGCAGTTCTTC. Translated, it gives CSVDGPPRVSYNEQFF.